This T cell receptor beta chain appears in the sequencing data of a study of cytomegalovirus exposure and HLA in healthy donors. About the research overall: For the approximately 430 genotyped donors, 65% to 90% fell within the Caucasian-associated ancestry cluster. Study-wide points: A later analysis revealed that TCR association rates differed between HLA loci, peaking at DRB1 and bottoming out at HLA-C. As confirmed in vitro, a few CMV-associated chains were specific for CMV antigens.

Turning to this clone: The antigen remains unidentified.

The PCR employed 60 Vbeta primers together with 13 Jbeta primers. TCRdb keeps only in-frame clones here, not all; method: immunoSEQ multiplex PCR. The sample contains 150,000 to 200,000 clones, 65% to 80% of which appear only once. The length of the CDR3 is 15 residues. Per germline, CDR1 MDHEN and CDR2 SYDVKM. Unmatched junction bases numbered 6, after V lost 6 bases and J lost 1 base. Despite likely unrecorded immune exposures, the donors were nominally healthy at the time of sampling. The V gene is TRBV28, the J gene TRBJ1-5, with 7 bases matching TRBD1. Sequencing used PBMCs. This clonotype was obtained from a male donor in good health and CMV-seronegative. CDR3 coding DNA: TGTGCCAGCAGCGACAGGGAGAGGAGCAATCAGCCCCAGCATTTT. The encoded protein is CASSDRERSNQPQHF.